This T cell receptor (beta chain) stems from a study of vaccination and CD4 T cells after COVID-19. The study sequenced cultured CD4+ T cell DNA using the Oncomine TCR Beta short-read assay. TCRdb called the PCR reads again in MiXCR, with one record for every CDR3 protein. The sample contains 15,000 to 20,000 distinct CDR3 sequences, 45% to 50% of which appear only once. Turning to this clonotype: Its specificity is not known.

As to treatment: roughly ten-day PBMC culture with coronavirus spike peptide pools or control peptides (ViraFEST assay). The CDR3 has 14 amino acids. Germline V gene lookup returns CDR1 LNHDA and CDR2 SQIVND (reference sequence). Trimming took 5 bases from V and 5 from J; bases not matched to a gene: 5. Sequencing was performed on CD4+ T cells from blood, cultured in vitro. This TCR was sampled from a human donor who had recovered from COVID-19. V is TRBV19 and J is TRBJ1-4, with 7 bases that match TRBD1. The CDR3 nucleotides read TGTGCCAGTAGTGTTGGGACAGTAAATGAAAAACTGTTTTTT. Translation gives CASSVGTVNEKLFF.